A selection of T cell receptor beta chains follows, all from one sample in a study of CD8+ T cells in alopecia areata. Clones were sequenced by immunoSEQ multiplex PCR, and TCRdb holds only the in-frame ones, with some missing. The table lists 150,000 or so clones, more than 40% of them singletons. The sequences come from CD8+ T cells sorted from blood, collected at week 0. These receptors came from a human donor with alopecia areata. Each CDR3 is given with its conserved first and last residue. Each record gives: D gene, V gene, clone size, J gene, CDR3 protein, CDR3 DNA. A D gene is named only where the DNA matches it firmly. Only part of the rows carry a size: once, few, many, or a class if the clone is expanded.

D gene: -
V gene: TRBV9
clone size: -
J gene: TRBJ1-3
CDR3 protein: CASSPQYGNTIYF
CDR3 DNA: TGTGCCAGCAGCCCCCAATATGGAAACACCATATATTTT

D gene: TRBD2
V gene: TRBV7-6
clone size: -
J gene: TRBJ2-7
CDR3 protein: CASSLSGLAGYHEQYF
CDR3 DNA: TGTGCCAGCAGCTTATCGGGACTAGCGGGGTACCACGAGCAGTACTTC

D gene: TRBD1
V gene: TRBV6-5
clone size: -
J gene: TRBJ2-7
CDR3 protein: CASRSGTGMNEQYF
CDR3 DNA: TGTGCCAGCAGGTCCGGGACAGGGATGAACGAGCAGTACTTC

D gene: -
V gene: TRBV9
clone size: -
J gene: TRBJ1-1
CDR3 protein: CASSVASRNTEAFF
CDR3 DNA: TGTGCCAGCAGCGTAGCGAGCAGGAACACTGAAGCTTTCTTT

D gene: -
V gene: TRBV29-1
clone size: few
J gene: TRBJ1-1
CDR3 protein: CSGAEGVTEAFF
CDR3 DNA: TGCAGCGGGGCGGAAGGGGTTACTGAAGCTTTCTTT

D gene: -
V gene: TRBV7-9
clone size: few
J gene: TRBJ1-2
CDR3 protein: CASSEGGNYGYTF
CDR3 DNA: TGTGCCAGCAGCGAAGGGGGTAACTATGGCTACACCTTC

D gene: -
V gene: TRBV4-1
clone size: -
J gene: TRBJ1-2
CDR3 protein: CASSQEGGYTF
CDR3 DNA: TGCGCCAGCAGCCAAGAGGGAGGCTACACCTTC

D gene: TRBD1
V gene: TRBV19
clone size: few
J gene: TRBJ1-5
CDR3 protein: CASSIRDSNQPQHF
CDR3 DNA: TGTGCCAGTAGTATACGGGACAGTAATCAGCCCCAGCATTTT

D gene: -
V gene: TRBV9
clone size: -
J gene: TRBJ1-2
CDR3 protein: CASSVDGGYGYTF
CDR3 DNA: TGTGCCAGCAGCGTAGATGGGGGCTATGGCTACACCTTC

D gene: TRBD2
V gene: TRBV9
clone size: -
J gene: TRBJ2-7
CDR3 protein: CASSVSGGYYEQYF
CDR3 DNA: TGTGCCAGCAGCGTGTCGGGAGGATATTACGAGCAGTACTTC

D gene: -
V gene: TRBV27
clone size: -
J gene: TRBJ2-3
CDR3 protein: CASSGLRETTDTQYF
CDR3 DNA: TGTGCCAGCAGTGGTTTGAGAGAAACTACAGATACGCAGTATTTT

D gene: -
V gene: TRBV9
clone size: -
J gene: TRBJ2-3
CDR3 protein: CASSVVSSPDTQYF
CDR3 DNA: TGTGCCAGCAGCGTAGTGTCTAGCCCAGATACGCAGTATTTT

D gene: TRBD1
V gene: TRBV5-4
clone size: few
J gene: TRBJ2-4
CDR3 protein: CASSPRQGGYDIQYF
CDR3 DNA: TGTGCCAGCAGCCCCCGACAGGGTGGTTACGACATTCAGTACTTC

D gene: TRBD1
V gene: TRBV29-1
clone size: few
J gene: TRBJ2-7
CDR3 protein: CSVDTGDEQYF
CDR3 DNA: TGCAGCGTAGATACAGGGGACGAGCAGTACTTC

D gene: -
V gene: TRBV6-5
clone size: -
J gene: TRBJ1-2
CDR3 protein: CASSYNPEVYGYTF
CDR3 DNA: TGTGCCAGCAGTTACAATCCGGAGGTGTATGGCTACACCTTC

D gene: -
V gene: TRBV6-5
clone size: once
J gene: TRBJ1-2
CDR3 protein: CASSYGLPNYGYTF
CDR3 DNA: TGTGCCAGCAGTTACGGCTTACCTAACTATGGCTACACCTTC

D gene: -
V gene: TRBV29-1
clone size: -
J gene: TRBJ2-7
CDR3 protein: CSVVRGFNEQYF
CDR3 DNA: TGCAGCGTTGTAAGGGGTTTCAACGAGCAGTACTTC

D gene: -
V gene: TRBV19
clone size: -
J gene: TRBJ1-5
CDR3 protein: CASSLDRNLGNQPQHF
CDR3 DNA: TGTGCCAGTAGCTTGGACCGTAACCTCGGGAATCAGCCCCAGCATTTT

D gene: -
V gene: TRBV7-8
clone size: few
J gene: TRBJ1-5
CDR3 protein: CASSQGPNSNQPQHF
CDR3 DNA: TGTGCCAGCAGCCAGGGGCCGAATAGCAATCAGCCCCAGCATTTT

D gene: TRBD1
V gene: TRBV19
clone size: few
J gene: TRBJ2-2
CDR3 protein: CASSGTGYTGELFF
CDR3 DNA: TGTGCCAGCTCCGGGACAGGATACACCGGGGAGCTGTTTTTT

D gene: TRBD1
V gene: TRBV27
clone size: few
J gene: TRBJ2-7
CDR3 protein: CASSTLGTAYEQYF
CDR3 DNA: TGTGCCAGCAGTACACTCGGGACAGCCTACGAGCAGTACTTC

D gene: -
V gene: TRBV4-1
clone size: -
J gene: TRBJ2-4
CDR3 protein: CASSQGPGGGNIQYF
CDR3 DNA: TGCGCCAGCAGCCAAGGCCCTGGAGGGGGAAACATTCAGTACTTC

D gene: -
V gene: TRBV9
clone size: -
J gene: TRBJ1-6
CDR3 protein: CASSFSGSLSPLHF
CDR3 DNA: TGTGCCAGCAGCTTCTCGGGGTCCCTTTCACCCCTCCACTTT

D gene: TRBD1
V gene: TRBV30
clone size: -
J gene: TRBJ1-3
CDR3 protein: CAIPQGNTIYF
CDR3 DNA: TGTGCCATTCCACAGGGGAACACCATATATTTT

D gene: -
V gene: TRBV18
clone size: few
J gene: TRBJ1-5
CDR3 protein: CASSPTFRGRNQPQHF
CDR3 DNA: TGTGCCAGCTCACCGACGTTCAGGGGAAGAAATCAGCCCCAGCATTTT

D gene: -
V gene: TRBV21-1
clone size: -
J gene: TRBJ2-7
CDR3 protein: CASSKDGREYEQYF
CDR3 DNA: TGTGCCAGCAGCAAAGACGGCAGGGAATACGAGCAGTACTTC

D gene: -
V gene: TRBV6-5
clone size: -
J gene: TRBJ1-2
CDR3 protein: CASSESETGRGYTF
CDR3 DNA: TGTGCCAGCAGTGAATCGGAGACAGGTAGAGGATACACCTTC

D gene: TRBD1
V gene: TRBV30
clone size: -
J gene: TRBJ2-1
CDR3 protein: CAWRGTGPSSYNEQFF
CDR3 DNA: TGTGCCTGGAGGGGGACAGGGCCCAGCTCCTACAATGAGCAGTTCTTC

D gene: TRBD1
V gene: TRBV4-1
clone size: -
J gene: TRBJ1-1
CDR3 protein: CASSQGQGTEAFF
CDR3 DNA: TGCGCCAGCAGCCAAGGACAGGGGACAGAAGCTTTCTTT

D gene: -
V gene: TRBV5-6
clone size: -
J gene: TRBJ2-3
CDR3 protein: CASSLVPSYTDTQYF
CDR3 DNA: TGTGCCAGCAGCTTGGTCCCGTCATACACAGATACGCAGTATTTT

D gene: -
V gene: TRBV18
clone size: -
J gene: TRBJ2-7
CDR3 protein: CASSPGSYEQYF
CDR3 DNA: TGTGCCAGCTCACCAGGGAGCTACGAGCAGTACTTC

D gene: -
V gene: TRBV7-9
clone size: -
J gene: TRBJ1-2
CDR3 protein: CASTRWDTRALYGYTF
CDR3 DNA: TGTGCCAGCACGCGTTGGGACACCCGAGCCCTCTATGGCTACACCTTC

D gene: -
V gene: TRBV2
clone size: few
J gene: TRBJ1-2
CDR3 protein: CASSGGQFHSYGYTF
CDR3 DNA: TGTGCCAGCAGTGGAGGACAGTTCCATAGCTATGGCTACACCTTC

D gene: -
V gene: TRBV30
clone size: -
J gene: TRBJ2-7
CDR3 protein: CAWSSPGHPYEQYF
CDR3 DNA: TGTGCCTGGAGTTCCCCGGGACACCCCTACGAGCAGTACTTC

D gene: -
V gene: TRBV6-5
clone size: -
J gene: TRBJ2-5
CDR3 protein: CASSPVSGSPETQYF
CDR3 DNA: TGTGCCAGCAGTCCCGTTTCCGGGAGTCCGGAGACCCAGTACTTC

D gene: TRBD2
V gene: TRBV2
clone size: -
J gene: TRBJ2-3
CDR3 protein: CASSSLSGDSTDTQYF
CDR3 DNA: TGTGCCAGCAGTTCTCTTAGCGGGGACTCGACAGATACGCAGTATTTT

D gene: TRBD1
V gene: TRBV6-5
clone size: -
J gene: TRBJ2-7
CDR3 protein: CASRYGTASYEQYF
CDR3 DNA: TGTGCCAGCAGGTACGGGACAGCCTCCTACGAGCAGTACTTC

D gene: -
V gene: TRBV4-2
clone size: -
J gene: TRBJ1-1
CDR3 protein: CASSQAQEGAFF
CDR3 DNA: TGTGCCAGCAGCCAAGCCCAAGAGGGAGCTTTCTTT

D gene: -
V gene: TRBV2
clone size: -
J gene: TRBJ1-5
CDR3 protein: CASRTPWMGPQHF
CDR3 DNA: TGTGCCAGCAGAACACCTTGGATGGGGCCCCAGCATTTT